The T cell receptor (beta chain) under discussion was sequenced for a study of blood T cells in healthy people across ages (dated by TCRdb to about 2015). About the study as a whole: Template switching captured roughly one uniquely barcoded TCR beta cDNA molecule per two T cells in model experiments. To avoid experimental bias, donors of different ages were spread randomly across the sequencing lanes. The donors were split into four age groups: young (average about 16 years), middle-aged (around 37), aged (around 67) and long-lived (roughly 80). Using deep sequencing normalized with unique cDNA molecular identifiers, the study measured how TCR beta repertoire diversity changes with age. For two donors (one aged 18 to 29 and one aged 80 or older), the study analyzed two additional independent replicas of 1 million unique cDNA reads from the same blood draw.

As encoded in the germline V gene (reference sequence), CDR1 is DFQATT while CDR2 is SNEGSKA. Its CDR3 holds 17 amino acids, cysteine through phenylalanine. Only CDR3 DNA remains: 51 bases, in frame from the first base. The junction shows trimming of 0 bases on V and 3 bases on J, and the gene matches do not reach 13 bases of it. Donors were a few dozen systemically healthy Caucasian individuals from Russia aged roughly 6 to 90 years. About 9.8 milliliters of peripheral blood were drawn from each donor into EDTA-treated Vacutainer tubes. Ficoll-Paque density-gradient centrifugation was used to isolate PBMCs, with at least 7 million obtained per sample. Total RNA was extracted from PBMCs with Trizol reagent, with at least 6 micrograms obtained per sample. For every donor, an aliquot of PBMCs went through flow cytometry to measure the percentages of naive CD45RAhigh/CD27high T cells. This clonotype has just a few counts. Its specific antigen is unknown. No qualities accompany the bases; no much larger clone lies one base away.

Libraries came from 5' RACE. TCRdb names Illumina HiSeq 2500 as the instrument used. A second roughly 7 to 11 cycle PCR used a sample-barcoded 5' primer and a J-beta primer mix. Each TCR beta cDNA molecule received a unique molecular identifier from a template-switch 5' adaptor carrying 12 random nucleotides. At least 2.5 million CDR3-containing paired-end reads were obtained from each sample. First-strand cDNA was synthesized from all RNA with the Mint cDNA synthesis kit, primed by a TRBC-specific oligonucleotide. After uracil-DNA glycosylase treatment, a first 18-cycle PCR used universal primers M1SS and BC2_uni_R on all cDNA. The study's own analysis went as follows. Each sample was normalized by randomly selecting 1 million high-quality reads, each carrying a distinct molecular identifier. Instead of being binned into consensus sequences, reads with shared molecular identifiers were discarded. MiTCR, run with a Q25 quality threshold and the strictest error-elimination algorithm, handled CDR3 identification, clonotype clustering and error correction. A nonparametric unseen species model with Euler transformation was used to estimate lower-bound total TCR beta diversity. TCRdb reprocessing: public reads trimmed at Q25 with fastp, clones called with MiXCR, in-frame beta chains kept. One record per CDR3 amino acid sequence lists the most common genes and DNA. TCRdb assigned the V and J calls; the authors' analysis was not used. Across this sample there are about 1.4 million distinct CDR3 sequences, with roughly 59% seen only once. The ten largest clonotypes hold 6.5% to 8% of the sample.

What the research found in general, with its limitations: Because the CMV infection status of the donors was unknown, age-related changes in expanded clonotypes may potentially have been confounded. Observed TCR beta diversity correlated strongly with the percentage of naive T cells measured by flow cytometry. Estimates of total diversity based on one million sequenced T cells were regarded as lower bounds and as underestimates. Compared with the aged group, the long-lived group had more naive CD4+ T cells, fewer expanded clones and increased TCR diversity, suggesting age selection. As age increased, observed TCR beta diversity per million T cells dropped in a roughly linear way, and a significant reduction was already evident by age 40. Bulk unsorted PBMC profiling prevented conclusive comparison of naive and antigen-experienced compartments.

In this chain, TRBV20-1 is recombined with TRBJ2-7; TRBD2 fits 8 bases in the junction. Sequencing used blood. The TCR sequence derives from a young man in good health. The sequence in DNA is TGCAGTGCTAGAGAGTCGGGGGGGCGATTTGATTTCTACGAGCAGTACTTC. Its translation is CSARESGGRFDFYEQYF.